Below are 20 T cell receptor beta chains sequenced from a single sample in a study of glioma-infiltrating T cells after dendritic cell vaccination. Profiling relied on immunoSEQ multiplex PCR, and the TCRdb table lists in-frame clones only, not all of them. The sample yields around 97,000 clones, roughly 81% seen once. Source: blood, taken before dendritic cell vaccination. These receptors were obtained from a human donor with glioblastoma.

This rearrangement joins TRBV11-2 to TRBJ2-2; weak D call: TRBD2 (5 bases). There are 14 residues in the CDR3. The germline V and J ends were trimmed by 3 bases and 6 bases, with 11 bases remaining between them. Germline values: CDR1 SGHAT, CDR2 FQNNGV. In DNA form, the CDR3 reads TGTGCCAGCAGCTTTGGACTGGACCCCGGGGAGCTGTTTTTT. Its protein product is CASSFGLDPGELFF.

DNA for the CDR3: TGTGCCTGGGGTGGGTTCGAGGGCACTGAAGCTTTCTTT. Residues: CAWGGFEGTEAFF. This chain links TRBV30 with TRBJ1-1; D gene unclear. The V gene lost 5 bases and the J gene lost 4 bases, with 14 bases spanning the gap. Looked up from germline, CDR1 is GTSNPN and CDR2 is SVGIG (reference sequence). The CDR3 consists of 13 residues.

In this sample, this clone turned up a few times. V and J are TRBV4-1 and TRBJ2-5; D is unresolved. CDR1 and CDR2 (germline): MGHRA, YSYEKL. Deletions cut 4 bases from V and 1 base from J, with 16 bases between. This CDR3 region has 16 residues. The CDR3 DNA reads TGCGCCAGCAGCCCCTACCTCGTAGCCGCCCAAGAGACCCAGTACTTC. This sequence encodes CASSPYLVAAQETQYF.

This clone occurred a few times. This rearrangement joins TRBV18 to TRBJ2-1; D gene ambiguous. The germline V and J ends were trimmed by 6 bases and 3 bases, with 6 bases remaining between them. CDR3 size: 12 residues. CDR1 is KGHSH, CDR2 LQKENI, per germline. The CDR3 DNA reads TGTGCCAGCTCGGCCCTCTACAATGAGCAGTTCTTC. Residues: CASSALYNEQFF. The full variable domain, rest sourced from reference TRBV18 and TRBJ2-1, is NAGVMQNPRHLVRRRGQEARLRCSPMKGHSHVYWYRQLPEEGLKFMVYLQKENIIDESGMPKERFSAEFPKEGPSILRIQQVVRGDSAAYFCASSALYNEQFFGPGTRLTVL.

The rearrangement links TRBV18 to TRBJ2-7; D is possibly TRBD1 (5 bases). Trimming removed 0 bases from V and 0 bases from J, with 9 bases in between. The CDR3 is 15 residues long. CDR1 and CDR2 from the germline V gene are KGHSH and LQKENI. The CDR3 DNA reads as TGTGCCAGCTCACCACCGCGACAGAACTCCTACGAGCAGTACTTC. Translated, it gives CASSPPRQNSYEQYF.

The V gene is TRBV27, the J gene TRBJ1-1; TRBD1 matches 9 bases. Trimming removed 4 bases from V and 0 bases from J; junction bases left unmatched: 3. CDR1 MNHEY and CDR2 SMNVEV come from the germline V gene (reference sequence). The CDR3 totals 15 residues. The CDR3: CASSSGQGMNTEAFF. CDR3 coding DNA: TGTGCCAGCAGTTCCGGACAGGGGATGAACACTGAAGCTTTCTTT.

This clone came up a few times. This chain connects TRBV5-1 to TRBJ2-1; the D is unclear. Germline CDR1 SGHRS, CDR2 YFSETQ. Trimming stripped 2 bases from V and 4 bases from J, with 16 bases between. The CDR3 has 16 amino acids. The DNA of the CDR3 is TGCGCCAGCAGCTTATCCCCCCAGACTCGTTACAATGAGCAGTTCTTC. This translates into CASSLSPQTRYNEQFF.

V gene TRBV7-8 combines with J gene TRBJ1-1, with no clear D. The CDR3 is made up of 16 amino acids. Germline-derived CDR1 and CDR2 are SGHVS and FQNEAQ. V was shortened by 5 bases and J by 5 bases, with 21 bases between the two germline ends. The CDR3 bases are TGTGCCAGCAGCCAGGAGGCTGTTCGTTTAGTTACTGAAGCTTTCTTT. Translation: CASSQEAVRLVTEAFF.

J is TRBJ2-5 and V is TRBV6-5; D possibly corresponds to TRBD1 (7 bases). The CDR3 runs to 14 residues. The V end was cut by 2 bases, the J end by 3 bases, with 10 bases between. Germline assignment: CDR1 MNHEY and CDR2 SVGAGI. CDR3 region: CASSYQGGEETQYF. The CDR3 nucleotides are TGTGCCAGCAGTTACCAGGGGGGAGAAGAGACCCAGTACTTC.

The chain combines TRBV18 with TRBJ2-6, with TRBD2 matching over 9 bases. Unmatched junction bases numbered 6, after V lost 6 bases and J lost 0 bases. The CDR3 covers 17 residues. Per germline, CDR1 KGHSH and CDR2 LQKENI. The CDR3 coding sequence is TGTGCCAGCTCCCCTAGCGGGGCCCGCTCTGGGGCCAACGTCCTGACTTTC. Its protein is CASSPSGARSGANVLTF.

CDR3 DNA sequence: TGCAGCGTTGTTGTCCTAGCTTACAATGAGCAGTTCTTC. Amino acid sequence: CSVVVLAYNEQFF. The chain uses TRBV29-1 and TRBJ2-1, with D perhaps matching TRBD2 (5 bases). V was clipped by 4 bases and J by 4 bases, with 11 bases between them. The CDR3 sequence is 13 residues long. The germline CDR1 and CDR2 sequences are SQVTM and ANQGSEA.

In this sample, this clone turned up a few times. This sequence joins TRBV7-2 and TRBJ1-1; maybe TRBD1 (5 bases). The ends were cut back, 1 base at V and 3 bases at J, with 15 bases in the middle. This CDR3 comprises 16 residues. CDR1 SGHTA and CDR2 FQGNSA come from the germline V gene. CDR3 in DNA: TGTGCCAGCAGCTTAGGCCAACGCCGGGGGGACACTGAAGCTTTCTTT. Encoded protein: CASSLGQRRGDTEAFF.

The V gene is TRBV4-1, the J gene TRBJ2-3; 9 bases line up with TRBD2. This CDR3 spans 14 amino acids. Germline V gene data show CDR1 as MGHRA and CDR2 as YSYEKL. Trimming took 2 bases from V and 11 from J; bases not matched to a gene: 8. In DNA, the CDR3 is TGCGCCAGCAGCCAATCTTGGACTAGCGCAAAGCAGTATTTT. Amino acid sequence: CASSQSWTSAKQYF.

This chain uses TRBV28 with TRBJ1-2; D is uncertain. Germline V CDR1 and CDR2: MDHEN, SYDVKM. The CDR3 is 16 amino acids. Trimming left V 6 bases short and J 6 bases short, with 23 bases between. The DNA of the CDR3 is TGTGCCAGCAGCCTAAGCGAGGGCGCGGGGTTCGATGGCTACACCTTC. Residues: CASSLSEGAGFDGYTF.

The chain carries TRBV7-8 and TRBJ2-3, with D hard to call. Per germline, CDR1 SGHVS and CDR2 FQNEAQ. The CDR3 runs to 12 residues. Trimming took off 3 bases at V and 6 bases at J, with 7 bases between the two ends. In DNA, the CDR3 is TGTGCCAGCAGCTTTCCTGCGGATACGCAGTATTTT. Encoded protein: CASSFPADTQYF.

V and J are TRBV9 and TRBJ1-2; D is ambiguous. The V and J ends lost 2 bases and 1 base respectively, with 12 bases between them. There are 15 residues in the CDR3. Germline lookup yields CDR1 SGDLS and CDR2 YYNGEE. For the CDR3, the DNA is TGTGCCAGCAGCGTTGGGCCAAGAAATAACTATGGCTACACCTTC. Protein: CASSVGPRNNYGYTF.

The chain has TRBV11-2 and TRBJ2-2; 9 nucleotides agree with TRBD2. With V trimmed by 5 bases and J by 3 bases, 7 bases remained unmatched. The CDR3 contains 16 residues. Germline CDR1 SGHAT, CDR2 FQNNGV. The CDR3 sequence: CASSNGGGVDTGELFF. CDR3 DNA sequence: TGTGCCAGCAGCAATGGCGGGGGGGTGGACACCGGGGAGCTGTTTTTT.

The V gene is TRBV11-1, the J gene TRBJ2-3; TRBD2 matches 9 bases. The CDR3 sequence is 16 residues long. Unmatched junction bases numbered 12, after V lost 5 bases and J lost 6 bases. Looked up from germline, CDR1 is SGHAT and CDR2 is FQDESV (reference sequence). Here the CDR3 DNA reads TGTGCCAGCAGCCCCCGCGGGAGGGCGGTAGGGGATACGCAGTATTTT. Translated, it gives CASSPRGRAVGDTQYF.

The V call is TRBV30, the J call TRBJ1-6; D ambiguous. Trimming pared 4 bases from V and 7 bases from J, leaving 17 bases between. Germline CDR1 is GTSNPN and CDR2 is SVGIG (reference sequence). The CDR3 sequence is 15 residues long. The CDR3 sequence is CAWIERERWNSPLHF. The CDR3 nucleotides read TGTGCCTGGATTGAAAGGGAGCGATGGAATTCACCCCTCCACTTT.

V and J are TRBV10-3 and TRBJ2-7; 7 positions agree with TRBD1. V dropped 10 bases and J dropped 2; count of bases not matched to a gene: 5. The CDR3 consists of 12 residues. Germline V gene lookup returns CDR1 ENHRY and CDR2 SYGVKD. DNA for the CDR3: TGTGCCACCTGGGACAGCCCCTACGAGCAGTACTTC. It translates to CATWDSPYEQYF.